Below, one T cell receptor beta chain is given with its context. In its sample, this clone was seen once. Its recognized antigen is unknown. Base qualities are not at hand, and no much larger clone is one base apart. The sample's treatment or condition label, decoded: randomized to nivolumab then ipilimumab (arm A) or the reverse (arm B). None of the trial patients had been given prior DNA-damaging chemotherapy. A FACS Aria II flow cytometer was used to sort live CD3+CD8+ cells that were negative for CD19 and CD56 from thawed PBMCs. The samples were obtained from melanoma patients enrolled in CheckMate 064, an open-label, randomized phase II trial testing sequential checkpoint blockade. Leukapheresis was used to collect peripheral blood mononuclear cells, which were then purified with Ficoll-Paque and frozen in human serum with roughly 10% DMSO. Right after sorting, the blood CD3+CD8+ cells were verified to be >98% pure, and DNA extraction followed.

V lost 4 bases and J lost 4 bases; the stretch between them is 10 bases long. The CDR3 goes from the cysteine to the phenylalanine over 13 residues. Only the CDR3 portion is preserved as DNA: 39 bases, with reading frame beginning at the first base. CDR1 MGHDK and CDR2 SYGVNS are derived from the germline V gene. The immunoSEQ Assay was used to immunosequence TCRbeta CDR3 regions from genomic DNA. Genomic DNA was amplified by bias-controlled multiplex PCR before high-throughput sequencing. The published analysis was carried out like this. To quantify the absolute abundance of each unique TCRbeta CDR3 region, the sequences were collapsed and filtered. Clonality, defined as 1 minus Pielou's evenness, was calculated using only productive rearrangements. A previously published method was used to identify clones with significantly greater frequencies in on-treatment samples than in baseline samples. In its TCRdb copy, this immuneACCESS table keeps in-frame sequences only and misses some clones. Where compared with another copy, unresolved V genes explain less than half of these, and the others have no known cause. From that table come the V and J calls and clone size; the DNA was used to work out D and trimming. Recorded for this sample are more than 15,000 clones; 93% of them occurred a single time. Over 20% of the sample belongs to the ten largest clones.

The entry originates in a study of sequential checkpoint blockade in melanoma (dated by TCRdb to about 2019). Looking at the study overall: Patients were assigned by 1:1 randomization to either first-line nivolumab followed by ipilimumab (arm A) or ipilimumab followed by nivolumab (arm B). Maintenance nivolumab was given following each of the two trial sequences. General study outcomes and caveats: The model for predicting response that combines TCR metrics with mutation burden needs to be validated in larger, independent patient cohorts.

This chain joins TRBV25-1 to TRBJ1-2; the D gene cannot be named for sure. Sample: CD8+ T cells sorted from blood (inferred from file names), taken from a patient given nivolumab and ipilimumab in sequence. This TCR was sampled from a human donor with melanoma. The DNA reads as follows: TGTGCCAGCAGTGGAAGGGAGACCTATGGCTACACCTTC. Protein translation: CASSGRETYGYTF.